These 5 T cell receptor beta chains were sequenced from one sample in a study of shared clonotypes between healthy human individuals. Here immunoSEQ multiplex PCR was the method, and the copy in TCRdb shows in-frame clones only, minus some. The profile shows some 1.4 million clones, more than 95% of them singletons. The sample taken for sequencing was naive CD4+ T cells sorted from blood. The subset here: CD45RA+ positively selected. These receptors were collected from a man aged 25-45 years in good health.

CDR3 sequence reads: CASSPRQGVPAGELFF. The DNA of the CDR3 is TGTGCCAGCAGCCCCCGACAGGGGGTGCCCGCCGGGGAGCTGTTTTTT. V is TRBV7-2 and J is TRBJ2-2, with TRBD1 matching 9 bases. Germline V gives CDR1 SGHTA, CDR2 FQGNSA. V lost 5 bases to trimming and J lost 6 bases; unmatched junction nucleotides: 10. This CDR3 is 16 amino acids long.

This chain connects TRBV2 to TRBJ2-6; D is possibly TRBD2 (5 bases). Trimming shortened V by 11 bases and J by 2 bases, and 10 bases separated the two germline ends. Germline CDR1 and CDR2: SNHLY and FYNNEI. The CDR3 totals 13 residues. Here the CDR3 DNA reads TGTGCCGGAGGTAGGCCTGGGGCCAACGTCCTGACTTTC. Its protein product is CAGGRPGANVLTF.

The chain is built from TRBV27 and TRBJ2-7, with 11 nucleotides matching TRBD2. After removal of 6 bases from V and 2 bases from J, the junction contained 3 bases not matched to a gene. The CDR3 is 14 amino acids. Germline CDR1 and CDR2: MNHEY and SMNVEV (reference sequence). In DNA form, the CDR3 reads TGTGCCAGCAGGATGACTAGCGGGACCTACGAGCAGTACTTC. Translation gives CASRMTSGTYEQYF.

A single count supports this clone. The chain carries TRBV29-1 and TRBJ2-5, with D unresolved. Looked up from germline, CDR1 is SQVTM and CDR2 is ANQGSEA. This CDR3 is built from 13 residues. Trimming removed 6 bases at V and 5 bases at J, with 16 bases between. The CDR3 DNA sequence: TGCAGCGTCGTCTACCAACTGCGGGAGACCCAGTACTTC. It specifies CSVVYQLRETQYF.

J is TRBJ2-7 and V is TRBV18, with 10 bases aligning to TRBD2. V gave up 2 bases and J gave up 3 bases; unmatched junction bases: 1. The germline V gene has CDR1 KGHSH and CDR2 LQKENI. This CDR3 region has 14 residues. The CDR3 sequence is CASSPGTSDYEQYF. Written as DNA, the CDR3 is TGTGCCAGCTCACCAGGGACTAGCGACTACGAGCAGTACTTC.